The rows below give T cell receptor beta chains drawn from one sample of a study of cytomegalovirus exposure and HLA in healthy donors. The method was immunoSEQ multiplex PCR; TCRdb's version includes in-frame clones alone and lacks a portion of them. Here the sample spans about 84,000 clones, 63% being singletons. The sequencing sample was made of PBMCs. The origin of the receptors is a woman between 35 and 50 years old in good health and CMV-seropositive. CDR3s include the opening cysteine and the closing phenylalanine or tryptophan. The D gene is left open where the match is weak. Clone size is not always given. Where it is, it says once, few, many or a class for expanded clones.

>TRBD1|TRBJ2-3|.|TRBV4-1
CASSQSQGADTQYF
TGCGCCAGCAGCCAATCACAGGGGGCAGATACGCAGTATTTT
>.|TRBJ1-2|.|TRBV9
CASSSTASYGYTF
TGTGCCAGCAGCTCGACAGCCTCCTATGGCTACACCTTC
>TRBD1|TRBJ2-7|once|TRBV7-2
CASSLDGPGTGLYEQYF
TGTGCCAGCAGCTTAGATGGACCCGGGACAGGTCTCTACGAGCAGTACTTC
>TRBD1|TRBJ2-1|once|TRBV7-3
CASSLTGVDEQFF
TGTGCCAGCAGCCTGACAGGGGTCGATGAGCAGTTCTTC
>TRBD1|TRBJ1-4|few|TRBV7-2
CASSLVGTGIGEKLFF
TGTGCCAGCAGCTTAGTAGGGACAGGGATAGGTGAAAAACTGTTTTTT
>.|TRBJ1-2|few|TRBV2
CASTTTGGGYTF
TGTGCCAGCACTACGACGGGAGGCGGCTACACCTTC
>TRBD2|TRBJ2-3|.|TRBV6-1
CASRRLAGTDTQYF
TGTGCCAGCAGACGGCTAGCGGGCACAGATACGCAGTATTTT
>TRBD1|TRBJ2-3|many|TRBV19
CASRRTGGSDTQYF
TGTGCCAGTAGAAGGACAGGGGGCTCAGATACGCAGTATTTT
>.|TRBJ2-7|few|TRBV6-1
CASSDGGMKVHEQYF
TGTGCCAGCAGTGACGGAGGAATGAAGGTCCACGAGCAGTACTTC
>TRBD1|TRBJ2-7|.|TRBV6-5
CASTRTGDGHEQYF
TGTGCCAGCACGAGAACAGGGGACGGTCACGAGCAGTACTTC
>TRBD1|TRBJ1-2|once|TRBV5-1
CASSLDAGQTNYGYTF
TGCGCCAGCAGCTTGGATGCGGGACAGACTAACTATGGCTACACCTTC
>TRBD1|TRBJ1-2|.|TRBV5-6
CASSTGTVANGYTF
TGTGCCAGCAGCACCGGGACAGTGGCGAATGGCTACACCTTC
>TRBD1|TRBJ2-7|.|TRBV13
CASSQGQGEDEQYF
TGTGCCAGCAGTCAAGGACAGGGGGAGGACGAGCAGTACTTC
>.|TRBJ1-1|few|TRBV5-5
CASSVQGMNTEAFF
TGTGCCAGCAGCGTTCAGGGAATGAACACTGAAGCTTTCTTT
>TRBD2|TRBJ2-7|.|TRBV5-4
CASSALAGGREQYF
TGTGCCAGCAGCGCACTAGCGGGAGGGCGTGAGCAGTACTTC
>TRBD2|TRBJ2-1|.|TRBV7-9
CASGQGLARYNEQFF
TGTGCCAGCGGTCAAGGACTAGCGCGCTACAATGAGCAGTTCTTC
>.|TRBJ1-2|.|TRBV9
CASQAGNYGYTF
TGTGCCAGCCAAGCAGGGAACTATGGCTACACCTTC
>TRBD1|TRBJ1-1|.|TRBV9
CASSPRTGGAYTEAFF
TGTGCCAGCAGCCCCCGGACAGGGGGCGCCTACACTGAAGCTTTCTTT
>.|TRBJ1-2|few|TRBV6-6
CASSYSQGYGYTF
TGTGCCAGCAGTTACTCCCAGGGCTATGGCTACACCTTC
>TRBD2|TRBJ2-7|.|TRBV5-1
CASSLKGEGSYEQYF
TGCGCCAGCAGCTTGAAAGGGGAGGGTTCCTACGAGCAGTACTTC
>TRBD1|TRBJ2-7|.|TRBV7-2
CASSPGQGPYEQYF
TGTGCCAGCAGCCCAGGACAGGGTCCCTACGAGCAGTACTTC
>TRBD1|TRBJ1-1|.|TRBV4-3
CASSHSGQVNTEAFF
TGCGCCAGCAGCCACAGTGGACAGGTGAACACTGAAGCTTTCTTT
>TRBD1|TRBJ2-1|.|TRBV7-9
CASSDLGTGVYNEQFF
TGTGCCAGCAGCGATCTCGGGACAGGGGTCTACAATGAGCAGTTCTTC
>TRBD1|TRBJ1-4|.|TRBV27
CASSFLVPGQGLNEKLFF
TGTGCCAGCAGTTTCCTTGTCCCGGGACAGGGCCTTAATGAAAAACTGTTTTTC
>.|TRBJ2-1|.|TRBV5-1
CASSLGGSGEQFF
TGCGCCAGCAGCTTGGGGGGTAGCGGTGAGCAGTTCTTC
>.|TRBJ1-1|.|TRBV28
CASSRTAMNTEAFF
TGTGCCAGCAGTCGGACAGCAATGAACACTGAAGCTTTCTTT
>.|TRBJ1-5|.|TRBV5-1
CASSLAPAVGGNQPQHF
TGCGCCAGCAGCTTGGCCCCAGCAGTCGGAGGCAATCAGCCCCAGCATTTT
>TRBD2|TRBJ2-1|.|TRBV6-4
CASSDEAGVGEQFF
TGTGCCAGCAGTGACGAGGCGGGAGTGGGTGAGCAGTTCTTC
>.|TRBJ2-5|.|TRBV4-2
CASSQDRFTETQYF
TGTGCCAGCAGCCAAGATCGGTTCACCGAGACCCAGTACTTC
>TRBD2|TRBJ2-1|.|TRBV5-1
CASSATSGNEQFF
TGCGCCAGCAGCGCGACTAGCGGCAATGAGCAGTTCTTC
>.|TRBJ1-2|.|TRBV27
CATAYRPGNGYTF
TGTGCCACCGCCTACAGGCCTGGGAATGGCTACACCTTC
>.|TRBJ1-2|.|TRBV6-6
CASSSDNSGGYTF
TGTGCCAGCAGTTCGGACAATTCGGGCGGCTACACCTTC
>TRBD2|TRBJ2-2|.|TRBV7-2
CASSLARTSGTGELFF
TGTGCCAGCAGCTTAGCGAGGACTAGTGGAACCGGGGAGCTGTTTTTT
>TRBD2|TRBJ2-1|.|TRBV18
CASSPLAGSRDEQFF
TGTGCCAGCTCACCCTTAGCGGGATCCAGGGATGAGCAGTTCTTC
>.|TRBJ1-2|.|TRBV28
CASSFQGIYGYTF
TGTGCCAGCAGTTTTCAGGGGATCTATGGCTACACCTTC
>.|TRBJ2-7|once|TRBV7-2
CASSLVAYEQYF
TGTGCCAGCAGCTTGGTAGCCTACGAGCAGTACTTC
>TRBD2|TRBJ2-3|few|TRBV13
CASSPPPPGLAVTDTQYF
TGTGCCAGCAGCCCCCCCCCTCCTGGACTAGCTGTCACAGATACGCAGTATTTT
>.|TRBJ1-1|few|TRBV7-6
CASSLGRRGSYTEAFF
TGTGCCAGCAGCTTAGGCCGCAGGGGTTCCTACACTGAAGCTTTCTTT
>.|TRBJ1-1|few|TRBV19
CASIAGEDNTEAFF
TGTGCCAGTATTGCTGGAGAGGATAACACTGAAGCTTTCTTT
>TRBD1|TRBJ2-7|.|TRBV6-5
CASSYTRGNEQYF
TGTGCCAGCAGTTACACCAGGGGGAACGAGCAGTACTTC
>.|TRBJ1-5|.|TRBV6-6
CATTEFGNQPQHF
TGTGCCACCACGGAATTCGGGAATCAGCCCCAGCATTTT
>.|TRBJ2-3|.|TRBV28
CASIGFGGMLGDTQYF
TGTGCCAGCATAGGTTTTGGGGGCATGTTAGGAGATACGCAGTATTTT
>.|TRBJ2-7|.|TRBV4-1
CASSQVDTSYEQYF
TGCGCCAGCAGCCAAGTTGACACCTCCTACGAGCAGTACTTC
>.|TRBJ2-5|.|TRBV7-9
CASSLDSSRETQYF
TGTGCCAGCAGCTTAGACAGCTCGCGTGAGACCCAGTACTTC
>.|TRBJ2-5|.|TRBV7-9
CASRAEGGKTQYF
TGTGCCAGCAGGGCCGAGGGAGGAAAGACCCAGTACTTC
>.|TRBJ2-1|.|TRBV5-6
CASSLRGGSYNEQFF
TGTGCCAGCAGCTTGAGGGGGGGCTCCTACAATGAGCAGTTCTTC
>.|TRBJ1-1|.|TRBV29-1
CSLEGRNTEAFF
TGCAGCCTCGAGGGAAGGAACACTGAAGCTTTCTTT
>.|TRBJ2-3|.|TRBV28
CASTAGGFPSTDTQYF
TGTGCCAGCACGGCGGGTGGGTTCCCCTCCACAGATACGCAGTATTTT
>.|TRBJ1-2|.|TRBV30
CAWTPGLANYGYTF
TGTGCCTGGACCCCCGGGTTAGCTAACTATGGCTACACCTTC
>.|TRBJ1-1|.|TRBV11-2
CASSIQGTEAFF
TGTGCCAGCAGTATACAGGGCACTGAAGCTTTCTTT
>.|TRBJ1-1|.|TRBV11-2
CASSFSEYTEAFF
TGTGCCAGCAGCTTCTCAGAATACACTGAAGCTTTCTTT
>.|TRBJ2-5|once|TRBV4-3
CASSQDWASLGETQYF
TGCGCCAGCAGCCAAGATTGGGCTAGCCTCGGGGAGACCCAGTACTTC
>.|TRBJ1-2|.|TRBV11-2
CASSSLKGEGYGYTF
TGTGCCAGCAGCTCGCTGAAGGGGGAGGGCTATGGCTACACCTTC
>.|TRBJ2-2|.|TRBV30
CAWGRGLSNTGELFF
TGTGCCTGGGGTCGCGGACTTTCGAACACCGGGGAGCTGTTTTTT